The T cell receptor (beta chain) described here comes from a study of beta chain features in type 1 diabetes. Findings and caveats of the study: Type 1 diabetes patients had moderately but significantly shorter TCRB CDR3s in all four CD4+ subsets.

This clone has a handful of counts. The antigen remains unidentified. V lost 7 bases, J lost 7 bases, and 14 bases lay in between. Germline CDR1 reads SEHNR; CDR2 reads FQNEAQ (reference sequence). The CDR3 spans 13 residues. Isolated RNA was reverse transcribed in full, so expressed TCRB transcripts were sequenced. Libraries were prepared by immunoSEQ multiplex PCR; TCRdb keeps only in-frame clonotypes and omits some of them. This sample has around 710,000 clones, with 9.5% to 15% found just once. Specimen: naive CD4+ T cells from blood. V usage is TRBV7-9 and J usage is TRBJ2-1; D may be TRBD1 (6 bases). This TCR derives from a young man with type 1 diabetes. CDR3 in DNA: TGTGCCAGCACCCAACAGGGTCCTAATGAGCAGTTCTTC. Translated: CASTQQGPNEQFF.